Below, 10 T cell receptor beta chains from the same sample are listed, as sequenced in a study of cytomegalovirus exposure and HLA in healthy donors. This PCR relied on a set of 60 Vbeta primers and 13 Jbeta primers. Data came from immunoSEQ multiplex PCR; TCRdb stores just in-frame clones and leaves some out. The profile shows 74,000 or so clones, over 65% of them singletons. The source material was PBMCs. Receptors were obtained from a man in his fifties in good health and CMV-seropositive.

This clone came up a few times. A read error may account for a junction end that differs from germline. V is TRBV11-3 and J is TRBJ2-3, with a tentative D call TRBD2 (6 bases). CDR3 length: 17 amino acids. Germline assignment: CDR1 SGHNT and CDR2 YENEEA. The CDR3 DNA reads TGTGCCAGCAGCCTAGAGGGACTCGGAAGGAGTACAGATACGCAGTATTTT. Amino acid sequence: CASSLEGLGRSTDTQYF.

The chain carries TRBV4-1 and TRBJ2-7; TRBD2 agrees at 9 bases. This CDR3 is built from 17 residues. After removal of 1 base from V and 2 bases from J, the junction contained 9 bases not matched to a gene. Germline V lookup: CDR1 MGHRA, CDR2 YSYEKL. The CDR3 nucleotides are TGCGCCAGCAGCCAAGTAAGTTTGCCTAGCGGGGCCTACGAGCAGTACTTC. It translates to CASSQVSLPSGAYEQYF.

This chain uses TRBV6-5 with TRBJ2-7, with TRBD1 matching 12 bases. With 6 bases clipped from V and 3 bases from J, the junction kept 6 bases outside the gene matches. The V gene's germline CDR1 is MNHEY and CDR2 SVGAGI. The CDR3 totals 15 residues. The CDR3 protein is CASRGGTGGHYEQYF. The CDR3 coding sequence is TGTGCCAGCAGGGGGGGGACAGGGGGCCACTACGAGCAGTACTTC.

This clone was observed a few times. The chain is built from TRBV27 and TRBJ2-1; the D is unclear. The CDR3 is 13 amino acids. The V and J ends lost 1 base and 7 bases respectively, with 8 bases between them. Germline-derived CDR1 and CDR2 are MNHEY and SMNVEV (reference sequence). CDR3 residues: CASSLFVRNEQFF. CDR3 nucleotide sequence: TGTGCCAGCAGTTTATTCGTACGGAATGAGCAGTTCTTC.

V is TRBV5-8 and J is TRBJ2-2; 9 bases match TRBD2. The CDR3 is made up of 15 amino acids. Germline CDR1 is SGHTS and CDR2 is YDEGEE. Trimming took 4 bases from V and 1 from J; bases not matched to a gene: 2. The DNA of the CDR3 is TGTGCCAGCAGCCTACTAGCGGGGAACACCGGGGAGCTGTTTTTT. It encodes CASSLLAGNTGELFF.

About this clone: At one end, the junction sequence differs from germline, possibly due to a read error. The chain uses TRBV7-9 and TRBJ2-2, with a weak D call TRBD1 (5 bases). The germline CDR1 and CDR2 sequences are SEHNR and FQNEAQ (reference sequence). The CDR3 consists of 17 residues. CDR3: CSSSLEESRTGTGELFF. The DNA of the CDR3 is TGTTCCAGCAGCTTAGAAGAGAGCCGTACAGGTACCGGGGAGCTGTTTTTT.

The V call is TRBV19, the J call TRBJ1-2, with 10 bases aligning to TRBD1. Germline V gene sequence: CDR1 LNHDA, CDR2 SQIVND (reference sequence). V lost 5 bases and J lost 8; bases outside the gene matches: 8. This CDR3 is built from 14 residues. CDR3 residues: CASSLLDRGKGYTF. As DNA, the CDR3 is TGTGCCAGTAGTTTACTGGACAGGGGGAAAGGCTACACCTTC.

This chain uses TRBV5-1 with TRBJ1-5; D may be TRBD1 (5 bases). CDR3 length: 17 residues. V lost 0 bases and J lost 0, with 13 bases in between. Germline CDR1 and CDR2: SGHRS and YFSETQ. As DNA, the CDR3 is TGCGCCAGCAGCTTGGGTTTAGGAGGGGATAGCAATCAGCCCCAGCATTTT. It specifies CASSLGLGGDSNQPQHF.

The genes are TRBV5-5 and TRBJ1-2, with 7 bases lining up with TRBD1. With 2 bases clipped from V and 7 bases from J, the junction kept 17 bases outside the gene matches. Germline CDR1 reads SGHKS; CDR2 reads YYEKEE (reference sequence). This CDR3 has 17 amino acids. CDR3 sequence reads: CASSFLTGPNPSSGYTF. CDR3 bases: TGTGCCAGCAGCTTCCTGACAGGGCCAAACCCTTCTAGTGGCTACACCTTC.

J is TRBJ2-7 and V is TRBV2, with TRBD1 matching 8 bases. The CDR3 sequence is 15 residues long. V lost 6 bases and J lost 5; bases outside the gene matches: 12. The germline V gene has CDR1 SNHLY and CDR2 FYNNEI. The CDR3 is CASSLSGQVGHEQYF. Written as DNA, the CDR3 is TGTGCCAGCAGCCTATCGGGACAGGTGGGACACGAGCAGTACTTC.